This T cell receptor (beta chain) emerged from a study of T-cell memory formation after mild COVID-19. Study in general: Clustering of TCRs was largely donor specific. Notes on the study in general: The second-wave clones peaking on day 37 were not confirmed as SARS-CoV-2-specific. Among CD4+ contracting clones, most were CM and EM, and CD8+ ones EMRA.

Trimming removed 3 bases from V and 0 bases from J; junction bases left unmatched: 11. The germline V gene encodes CDR1 KGHDR and CDR2 SFDVKD. The CDR3 contains 20 residues. About this clonotype: Antigen unknown.

5'RACE, which relied on constant-segment primers, yielded TCR alpha and TCR beta cDNA libraries carrying sample barcodes and UMIs. TCRdb re-called the 5' RACE reads through MiXCR, storing one row per CDR3 protein. Of over 500,000 distinct CDR3 sequences in the sample, around a sixth are singletons; the top ten hold about 8.1%. This receptor was identified in an adult woman who had mild COVID-19 (a few samples of this study predate the infection). Cell type and time point are not known. This chain uses TRBV24-1 with TRBJ2-1, with TRBD2 matching over 12 bases. Source material: PBMCs or a T cell subset sorted from them (not recorded which). CDR3 in DNA: TGTGCCACCAGTGATGTACCTGGGACTAGCGGGTCGCCCTCCTACAATGAGCAGTTCTTC. This translates into CATSDVPGTSGSPSYNEQFF.